Given below is one T cell receptor beta chain in context. Its antigen is not identified. The data originate from a study of T-cell reconstitution after alpha-beta-depleted transplantation in children. Study-level results: Several hundred expanded graft clones reportedly supplied alpha-beta T cells about two months after transplant. Among T cells one year after transplant, newly produced cells accounted for most counts and diversity.

TCRbeta library construction was performed incorporating unique molecular identifiers. TCRdb analysed the PCR reads with MiXCR anew, one entry per CDR3 protein. The sample lists approximately 800,000 distinct CDR3 sequences, roughly 16% seen once, with about 4.6% in the top ten. Germline loops: CDR1 SGHRS, CDR2 YFSETQ. The CDR3 is 17 amino acids. Trimming cost V 4 bases and J 6 bases; bases outside gene matches: 13. Sequences were derived from PBMCs, mostly from graft donor cells, sampled 360 days after TCRalphabeta/CD19-depleted stem cell transplant. The TCR was taken from a male patient younger than 18 who had a stem cell transplant for acute lymphoblastic leukemia, so the T cells may come from the graft donor. The rearrangement links TRBV5-1 to TRBJ2-3, with 11 bases matching TRBD2. CDR3 bases: TGCGCCAGCAGCCCTAAACTAGCGGGAGCCCCAGGGGATACGCAGTATTTT. It encodes CASSPKLAGAPGDTQYF.